This entry lists 11 T cell receptor beta chains sequenced from one sample in a study of blood T cell repertoires in COVID-19. Produced via immunoSEQ multiplex PCR; TCRdb's table is partial and in-frame only. The data contain roughly 200,000 clones, roughly 87% of them singletons. The sample taken for sequencing was PBMCs or T cells enriched from blood (not recorded which). These receptors were obtained from a woman in her thirties or forties with acute COVID-19.

This sequence joins TRBV5-1 and TRBJ2-3; 7 bases map to TRBD2. V was clipped by 0 bases and J by 2 bases; unmatched bases: 0. The CDR3 sequence is 14 residues long. Germline CDR1 SGHRS, CDR2 YFSETQ. The CDR3 protein is CASSLERDTDTQYF. The CDR3 nucleotides are TGCGCCAGCAGCTTGGAGCGGGACACAGATACGCAGTATTTT.

The chain employs TRBV28 and TRBJ2-3, with D hard to call. The CDR3 has 14 residues. V gave up 10 bases and J gave up 6 bases, with 20 bases separating them. CDR1 and CDR2 (germline): MDHEN, SYDVKM. The CDR3 loop reads CATTGPAARDTQYF. CDR3 in DNA: TGTGCCACCACCGGCCCGGCGGCACGGGATACGCAGTATTTT.

This chain joins TRBV7-6 and TRBJ2-5, with TRBD2 matching 9 bases. The CDR3 has 16 residues. V shed 1 base and J 5 bases; nucleotides not matched to a gene: 8. Germline V CDR1 and CDR2: SGHVS, FNYEAQ. For the CDR3, the DNA is TGTGCCAGCAGCTTAGGCGGCGGGGGGGCCCGGGAGACCCAGTACTTC. Its protein product is CASSLGGGGARETQYF.

The chain employs TRBV6-1 and TRBJ2-3; 11 bases line up with TRBD2. Germline CDR1 is MNHNS and CDR2 is SASEGT. J gave up 3 bases and V 2 bases, and 4 bases lay outside the gene matches. The CDR3 runs 16 residues. The CDR3 loop reads CASSERLAGRTDTQYF. CDR3 nucleotides: TGTGCCAGCAGTGAACGACTAGCGGGGAGAACAGATACGCAGTATTTT.

V usage is TRBV5-1 and J usage is TRBJ2-3, with D possibly TRBD2 on 7 matching bases. Germline CDR1 reads SGHRS; CDR2 reads YFSETQ. V was cut by 5 bases and J by 2 bases, with 18 bases left in between. This CDR3 spans 16 amino acids. The DNA of the CDR3 is TGCGCCAGCAGAGAACGAGCGGGACATATCACAGATACGCAGTATTTT. This translates into CASRERAGHITDTQYF.

The CDR3 here is CASSPRDTLSGNTIYF. CDR3 DNA sequence: TGTGCCAGCAGTCCCCGGGACACGCTCTCTGGAAACACCATATATTTT. The gene calls are TRBV2 and TRBJ1-3; perhaps TRBD1 as D (6 bases). The germline V gene has CDR1 SNHLY and CDR2 FYNNEI. CDR3 size: 16 residues. The V end was cut by 5 bases, the J end by 0 bases, with 14 bases between.

J is TRBJ2-1 and V is TRBV19, with D uncertain. The CDR3 consists of 14 residues. Germline V gene lookup returns CDR1 LNHDA and CDR2 SQIVND (reference sequence). The ends were cut back, 1 base at V and 6 bases at J, with 10 bases in the middle. The CDR3 reads CASSIVPRTNEQFF. In DNA, the CDR3 is TGTGCCAGTAGTATAGTACCTAGAACCAATGAGCAGTTCTTC.

The chain carries TRBV7-2 and TRBJ2-3; the match to TRBD2 covers 9 bases. Trimming at V came to 5 bases and at J to 4 bases, leaving 10 bases not matched to a gene. This CDR3 is built from 16 residues. Looked up from germline, CDR1 is SGHTA and CDR2 is FQGNSA. The CDR3 region has the DNA TGTGCCAGCAGCAATTTCGCGGGAGGGTCTCCAGATACGCAGTATTTT. This codes for CASSNFAGGSPDTQYF.

The chain recombines TRBV27 with TRBJ1-1, with D tentatively TRBD1 (6 bases). Germline V gene lookup returns CDR1 MNHEY and CDR2 SMNVEV (reference sequence). Deletions cut 8 bases from V and 1 base from J, with 11 bases between. The CDR3 sequence is 13 residues long. CDR3 in amino acids: CASSLGGNTEAFF. For the CDR3, the DNA is TGTGCCAGCTCTCTAGGGGGGAACACTGAAGCTTTCTTT.

This chain links TRBV12-3 or TRBV12-4 with TRBJ1-2, with no clear D. V was trimmed by 3 bases and J by 4 bases, leaving 9 bases between them. The CDR3 is 13 residues long. The DNA for the CDR3 is TGTGCCAGCAGTTTGGGAGCGGCCTATGGCTACACCTTC. This sequence encodes CASSLGAAYGYTF.

The chain couples TRBV10-1 to TRBJ2-2; D perhaps matches TRBD1 (6 bases). V lost 0 bases and J 5 bases, leaving 13 bases between the germline ends. Germline V gene sequence: CDR1 WNHNN, CDR2 SYGVQD (reference sequence). This CDR3 has 16 amino acids. The CDR3 nucleotides are TGCGCCAGCAGTGAGTCCGGGACATTTGGAACCGGGGAGCTGTTTTTT. Protein: CASSESGTFGTGELFF.